This TCR beta chain was recorded in a study of T cell repertoires in cytomegalovirus infection. This clonotype showed up just once. The V gene lost 5 bases and the J gene lost 2 bases, with 15 bases spanning the gap. Germline values: CDR1 SQVTM, CDR2 ANQGSEA. The CDR3 sequence is 15 residues long. TCRdb ran MiXCR on the reads and lists one entry per CDR3 protein. The data contain 150,000 to 200,000 distinct CDR3 sequences, less than 9.5% of them singletons. The sequenced sample was PBMCs. V and J are TRBV29-1 and TRBJ2-2, with a tentative D call TRBD2 (7 bases). The TCR was taken from a human donor in good health (CMV status not recorded). Some clones in this sample may be carry-over from other donors' samples. CDR3 sequence (DNA): TGCAGCGTTACCGCGGGGGCGCATAACACCGGGGAGCTGTTTTTT. It is translated as CSVTAGAHNTGELFF.